The text below deals with one T cell receptor (beta chain). The entry originates in a study of OX40 agonist ivuxolimab in advanced cancers. V was clipped by 0 bases and J by 6 bases, with 11 bases between them. Germline V lookup: CDR1 ENHRY, CDR2 SYGVKD. The CDR3 length is 14 residues. Data came from immunoSEQ multiplex PCR; TCRdb stores just in-frame clones and leaves some out. The sample lists under 140,000 clones, approximately 89% occurring once. People who had autoimmune disease history or systemic immunosuppression were excluded. The specimen was CD4+ or CD8+ T cells sorted from blood, collected in a trial of the OX40 agonist ivuxolimab. The source of this sequence is an adult with an advanced solid tumor such as melanoma, head and neck, liver or kidney cancer. This rearrangement joins TRBV10-3 to TRBJ1-2; weak D call: TRBD1 (6 bases). The CDR3 spells CAISESQGVDGYTF. CDR3 coding DNA: TGTGCCATCAGTGAGTCACAGGGAGTAGATGGCTACACCTTC.